The 18 T cell receptor beta chains in this list originate from one sample, sequenced in a study of cytomegalovirus exposure and HLA in healthy donors. Amplification used 60 Vbeta primers and 13 Jbeta primers. Clones were read by immunoSEQ multiplex PCR, and TCRdb kept only the in-frame ones, dropping some. The sample includes under 250,000 clones, 60% to 80% seen only once; the top ten take 1.5% to 2%. The material sequenced was PBMCs. The receptors here all came from a male donor in good health and CMV-seronegative.

The chain has TRBV5-6 and TRBJ2-7, with 11 bases aligning to TRBD2. The CDR3 consists of 18 residues. With 1 base clipped from V and 0 bases from J, the junction kept 9 bases outside the gene matches. CDR1 is SGHDT, CDR2 YYEEEE, per germline. CDR3 amino acids: CASSLWLAGGISSYEQYF. The CDR3 coding sequence is TGTGCCAGCAGCTTGTGGCTAGCGGGGGGCATTAGCTCCTACGAGCAGTACTTC.

The chain recombines TRBV7-9 with TRBJ1-2; TRBD1 might be the D (5 bases). CDR1 and CDR2 from the germline V gene are SEHNR and FQNEAQ (reference sequence). The CDR3 is 16 amino acids. Trimming took off 3 bases at V and 0 bases at J, with 14 bases between the two ends. The CDR3 DNA sequence: TGTGCCAGCAGCTTGGGGTCGGGGGGAGCTAACTATGGCTACACCTTC. The encoded protein is CASSLGSGGANYGYTF.

The chain employs TRBV5-4 and TRBJ2-7; 10 bases align to TRBD2. V lost 10 bases and J lost 3; bases outside the gene matches: 13. CDR3 size: 15 residues. Germline CDR1 SGHNT, CDR2 YYREEE (reference sequence). CDR3 sequence reads: CAVGTAGGYLYEQYF. As DNA, the CDR3 is TGTGCCGTCGGTACAGCGGGAGGGTATCTCTACGAGCAGTACTTC.

The J gene is TRBJ1-2, the V gene TRBV6-6; D possibly corresponds to TRBD1 (6 bases). Germline assignment: CDR1 MNHNY and CDR2 SVGAGI (reference sequence). The CDR3 has 14 residues. V lost 5 bases, J lost 2 bases, and 12 bases lay in between. This CDR3 reads CASSQQGSNYGYTF. The DNA for the CDR3 is TGTGCCAGCAGTCAACAGGGTTCCAACTATGGCTACACCTTC.

The V and J genes are TRBV5-1 and TRBJ2-3, with TRBD2 identical over 12 bases. Germline V gene data show CDR1 as SGHRS and CDR2 as YFSETQ. This CDR3 is 14 amino acids long. The V and J ends lost 6 bases and 4 bases, in that order; junction bases with no gene match: 3. In DNA form, the CDR3 reads TGCGCCAGCAAGACTAGCGGGGGCCCAGATACGCAGTATTTT. Amino acid sequence: CASKTSGGPDTQYF.

The chain uses TRBV14 and TRBJ1-6; D possibly corresponds to TRBD1 (5 bases). Germline values: CDR1 SGHDN, CDR2 FVKESK. V lost 2 bases to trimming and J lost 7 bases, with 15 bases between them. CDR3 length: 16 residues. CDR3 in amino acids: CASSQPMGRGNSPLHF. In DNA form, the CDR3 reads TGTGCCAGCAGCCAACCCATGGGACGGGGGAATTCACCCCTCCACTTT.

In the case of this clone: Other DNA sequences in the same sample also yield this CDR3. The gene calls are TRBV27 and TRBJ1-1, with 7 bases fitting TRBD1. This CDR3 region has 13 residues. CDR1 is MNHEY, CDR2 SMNVEV, per germline (reference sequence). Unmatched junction bases numbered 7, after V lost 7 bases and J lost 5 bases. In DNA, the CDR3 is TGTGCCAGCAAAGACAGGGCGAGAACTGAAGCTTTCTTT. Translating gives CASKDRARTEAFF.

The chain is built from TRBV4-3 and TRBJ2-3; TRBD1 matches at 7 bases. The germline V gene encodes CDR1 LGHNA and CDR2 YSLEER. The junction had 7 bases not matched to a gene; V was cut back by 0 bases and J by 10 bases. The length of the CDR3 is 14 residues. As DNA, the CDR3 is TGCGCCAGCAGCCAAGATCGGGCAGGGGGTGCGCAGTATTTT. Protein: CASSQDRAGGAQYF.

The chain uses TRBV9 and TRBJ1-2; 8 bases are shared with TRBD1. This CDR3 contains 16 residues. Germline trimming cut 0 bases from V and 8 bases from J; bases unmatched to any gene: 12. Germline CDR1 SGDLS, CDR2 YYNGEE. The CDR3 region has the DNA TGTGCCAGCAGCGTAGACCCCGTGACAGGGGCGAGGGGCTACACCTTC. As protein: CASSVDPVTGARGYTF.

The genes are TRBV7-9 and TRBJ2-5; 7 nucleotides align to TRBD1. The germline V gene has CDR1 SEHNR and CDR2 FQNEAQ (reference sequence). Trimming at V came to 2 bases and at J to 2 bases, leaving 5 bases not matched to a gene. The length of the CDR3 is 15 residues. The CDR3 nucleotides read TGTGCCAGCAGCTTATACGGGACAGCTCAAGAGACCCAGTACTTC. It translates to CASSLYGTAQETQYF.

This chain uses TRBV27 with TRBJ2-2, with 8 bases lining up with TRBD1. J was trimmed by 0 bases and V by 6 bases; bases with no gene match: 9. Germline-derived CDR1 and CDR2 are MNHEY and SMNVEV (reference sequence). The CDR3 sequence is 17 residues long. CDR3 nucleotide sequence: TGTGCCAGCAGAGGGACAGGAAAGTTCGCGAACACCGGGGAGCTGTTTTTT. This gives the protein CASRGTGKFANTGELFF.

The chain employs TRBV10-3 and TRBJ1-4, with TRBD1 identical over 8 bases. J lost 7 bases, V lost 3 bases, and 7 bases had no gene match. CDR3 length equals 15 residues. CDR1 ENHRY and CDR2 SYGVKD come from the germline V gene. CDR3 protein: CAISDSLDRVEKLFF. As DNA, the CDR3 is TGTGCCATCAGTGATTCCCTGGACAGGGTTGAAAAACTGTTTTTT.

The chain employs TRBV9 and TRBJ2-5; 9 bases align to TRBD2. Trimming at V came to 0 bases and at J to 3 bases, leaving 6 bases not matched to a gene. From germline, CDR1 is SGDLS and CDR2 YYNGEE. CDR3 length equals 16 residues. The chain's CDR3 is CASSVGASGAEETQYF. CDR3 sequence (DNA): TGTGCCAGCAGCGTAGGGGCTAGCGGGGCCGAAGAGACCCAGTACTTC.

The V and J genes are TRBV6-6 and TRBJ1-5, with 8 bases lining up with TRBD1. Germline CDR1 MNHNY, CDR2 SVGAGI (reference sequence). After removal of 6 bases from V and 3 bases from J, the junction contained 4 bases not matched to a gene. This CDR3 spans 14 amino acids. The CDR3 spells CASRQTGVNQPQHF. CDR3 in DNA: TGTGCCAGCAGGCAGACAGGGGTCAATCAGCCCCAGCATTTT.

V gene TRBV7-9 combines with J gene TRBJ2-2; D is unclear. CDR1 is SEHNR and CDR2 is FQNEAQ in the germline V gene (reference sequence). The CDR3 covers 15 residues. V was pared by 7 bases and J by 1 base, with 13 bases between. In nucleotides, the CDR3 is TGTGCCAGCACCTCCCAGGTCAGGAACACCGGGGAGCTGTTTTTT. Protein product: CASTSQVRNTGELFF.

V and J are TRBV6-5 and TRBJ1-1; the D is unclear. Germline CDR1 MNHEY, CDR2 SVGAGI. The CDR3 is 13 residues long. V lost 5 bases and J 7 bases, leaving 14 bases between the germline ends. This CDR3 reads CASSNLGNGEAFF. The DNA for the CDR3 is TGTGCCAGCAGTAATCTTGGTAACGGTGAAGCTTTCTTT.

The genes are TRBV6-1 and TRBJ1-3; perhaps TRBD1 as D (5 bases). The CDR3 loop spans 14 amino acids. The germline V gene has CDR1 MNHNS and CDR2 SASEGT. Written as DNA, the CDR3 is TGTGCTATCTTGTCGGGACTTTCTGGAAACACCATATATTTT. Translating gives CAILSGLSGNTIYF.

The V call is TRBV9, the J call TRBJ2-7; 12 positions agree with TRBD2. After removal of 3 bases from V and 3 bases from J, the junction contained 7 bases not matched to a gene. CDR3 length equals 16 residues. The germline V gene has CDR1 SGDLS and CDR2 YYNGEE. CDR3 sequence: CASSDQSSGRVYEQYF. The CDR3 coding sequence is TGTGCCAGCAGCGACCAATCTAGCGGGAGGGTCTACGAGCAGTACTTC. Supplemented by reference TRBV9 and TRBJ2-7, the full variable domain reads DSGVTQTPKHLITATGQRVTLRCSPRSGDLSVYWYQQSLDQGLQFLIQYYNGEERAKGNILERFSAQQFPDLHSELNLSSLELGDSALYFCASSDQSSGRVYEQYFGPGTRLTVT.